The 23 T cell receptor beta chains in this list originate from one sample, sequenced in a study of blood T cell repertoires in COVID-19. Method: immunoSEQ multiplex PCR; TCRdb's copy keeps in-frame clones and lacks some. The sample carries some 320,000 clones, around 87% recorded once. Sequencing was performed on peripheral blood. The receptor set was obtained from a woman in her fifties or sixties who had recovered from COVID-19.

This clone was detected only once. This sequence joins TRBV10-3 and TRBJ1-2, with 8 bases lining up with TRBD1. The CDR3 sequence is 14 residues long. Germline assignment: CDR1 ENHRY and CDR2 SYGVKD. V was clipped by 0 bases and J by 6 bases; unmatched bases: 3. CDR3 loop: CAISESQGANGYTF. As DNA, the CDR3 is TGTGCCATCAGTGAGTCCCAGGGGGCTAATGGCTACACCTTC.

This clone was found once. V is TRBV27 and J is TRBJ2-3, with D perhaps matching TRBD2 (6 bases). V lost 6 bases, J lost 2 bases, and 9 bases lay in between. The CDR3 length is 13 residues. The V gene's germline CDR1 is MNHEY and CDR2 SMNVEV (reference sequence). CDR3 bases: TGTGCCAGCAGCGTAGCGGTCACAGATACGCAGTATTTT. Residues: CASSVAVTDTQYF.

This chain links TRBV6-2 or TRBV6-3 with TRBJ1-4; 8 nucleotides match TRBD1. Trimming removed 4 bases from V and 8 bases from J; junction bases left unmatched: 9. This CDR3 region has 15 residues. The germline V gene has CDR1 MNHEY and CDR2 SVGEGT. The CDR3 nucleotides are TGTGCCAGCAGTTGGCGGACAGGGAGTCACGAAAAACTGTTTTTT. Translation gives CASSWRTGSHEKLFF.

The chain joins TRBV4-3 to TRBJ2-2; 7 bases fit TRBD1. The CDR3 totals 16 residues. V gave up 0 bases and J gave up 4 bases; unmatched junction bases: 5. Per germline, CDR1 LGHNA and CDR2 YSLEER. CDR3 nucleotides: TGCGCCAGCAGCCAAGATAGGACAGGCTTCACCGGGGAGCTGTTTTTT. This gives the protein CASSQDRTGFTGELFF.

The chain uses TRBV6-1 and TRBJ2-5; 10 nucleotides align to TRBD2. V trimming: 4 bases; J trimming: 1 base; junction bases outside the gene matches: 6. Germline assignment: CDR1 MNHNS and CDR2 SASEGT. The CDR3 extends over 16 amino acids. This chain's CDR3 is CASSGRTSGFQETQYF. The CDR3 DNA reads as TGTGCCAGCAGTGGGAGGACTAGCGGCTTCCAAGAGACCCAGTACTTC.

This chain connects TRBV10-1 to TRBJ1-2, with D possibly being TRBD1 (5 bases). The length of the CDR3 is 13 residues. Trimming pared 6 bases from V and 8 bases from J, leaving 16 bases between. The germline V gene has CDR1 WNHNN and CDR2 SYGVQD (reference sequence). This CDR3 reads CASSAGPQGGYTF. CDR3 in DNA: TGCGCCAGCAGCGCAGGTCCTCAGGGCGGCTACACCTTC.

This sequence joins TRBV5-1 and TRBJ2-7; D possibly corresponds to TRBD2 (7 bases). The length of the CDR3 is 14 residues. Between the trimmed V and J ends, which lost 0 bases and 4 bases, there was a span of 11 bases. The germline V gene has CDR1 SGHRS and CDR2 YFSETQ. CDR3 in DNA: TGCGCCAGCAGCTTGGACGGGGGGCCATACGAGCAGTACTTC. Translated, it gives CASSLDGGPYEQYF.

This sequence joins TRBV7-2 and TRBJ1-5, with D unclear. Germline V CDR1 and CDR2: SGHTA, FQGNSA. V lost 1 base and J lost 4, with 5 bases in between. The CDR3 is 13 residues long. The CDR3 spells CASSLEPNQPQHF. In DNA form, the CDR3 reads TGTGCCAGCAGCTTAGAGCCTAATCAGCCCCAGCATTTT.

In this sample, this clone turned up a few times. The chain links TRBV28 to TRBJ1-5; possibly TRBD1 for D (5 bases). The germline V and J ends were trimmed by 3 bases and 4 bases, with 19 bases remaining between them. Germline V gene data show CDR1 as MDHEN and CDR2 as SYDVKM. This CDR3 has 17 residues. The CDR3 protein is CASSLGPAQGFNQPQHF. The DNA for the CDR3 is TGTGCCAGCAGTTTGGGGCCGGCGCAGGGCTTTAATCAGCCCCAGCATTTT.

DNA of the CDR3: TGTGCCAGTAGTATCGGGGGAAACACCATATATTTT. Translating it yields CASSIGGNTIYF. This sequence joins TRBV19 and TRBJ1-3; no reliable D call. Trimming took off 3 bases at V and 4 bases at J, with 4 bases between the two ends. The CDR3 runs to 12 residues. The germline gives CDR1 LNHDA, CDR2 SQIVND (reference sequence).

The chain employs TRBV2 and TRBJ2-1, with D unclear. There are 11 residues in the CDR3. The germline CDR1 and CDR2 sequences are SNHLY and FYNNEI. Trimming shortened V by 7 bases and J by 4 bases, and 5 bases separated the two germline ends. CDR3 protein: CASTGYNEQFF. The CDR3 DNA sequence: TGTGCCAGCACAGGTTACAATGAGCAGTTCTTC.

The V call is TRBV5-5, the J call TRBJ1-5; 7 positions agree with TRBD1. CDR3 length: 18 residues. V shed 4 bases, J shed 0 bases, and the junction held 13 bases outside the gene matches. The germline CDR1 and CDR2 sequences are SGHKS and YYEKEE (reference sequence). The CDR3 here is CASSPRPGQTYSNQPQHF. The CDR3 DNA reads as TGTGCCAGCAGCCCCCGTCCGGGACAGACATATAGCAATCAGCCCCAGCATTTT.

The chain employs TRBV7-2 and TRBJ1-3; no clear D gene. Germline assignment: CDR1 SGHTA and CDR2 FQGNSA. V lost 6 bases to trimming and J lost 0 bases, with 9 bases between them. There are 14 residues in the CDR3. CDR3 bases: TGTGCCAGCAGACCAGACAACTCTGGAAACACCATATATTTT. Translating gives CASRPDNSGNTIYF. The complete variable domain, with remaining parts taken from reference TRBV7-2 and TRBJ1-3, reads GAGVSQSPSNKVTEKGKDVELRCDPISGHTALYWYRQSLGQGLEFLIYFQGNSAPDKSGLPSDRFSAERTGGSVSTLTIQRTQQEDSAVYLCASRPDNSGNTIYFGEGSWLTVV.

The chain combines TRBV21-1 with TRBJ1-4; no DNA check was done on the table's D call, TRBD1. TRBV21-1 is classified as a pseudogene. The CDR3 is 17 amino acids. CDR3 sequence (DNA): TGTGCCAGCAGCAATTACAGGGTGCGGGCAACTAATGAAAAACTGTTTTTT. As protein: CASSNYRVRATNEKLFF.

The genes are TRBV2 and TRBJ1-5; D uncertain. The CDR3 is 13 residues long. CDR1 and CDR2 (germline): SNHLY, FYNNEI. With 0 bases removed from V and 9 bases from J, the gap between germline ends came to 9 bases. The CDR3 DNA follows: TGTGCCAGCAGTGAAGCGCTAGGCCTGCCCCAGCATTTT. Translating gives CASSEALGLPQHF.

The chain uses TRBV5-4 and TRBJ1-1; 8 bases match TRBD1. Germline values: CDR1 SGHNT, CDR2 YYREEE (reference sequence). This CDR3 comprises 13 residues. The V segment lost 4 bases and the J segment 4 bases; nucleotides outside the gene matches: 3. The CDR3 nucleotides read TGTGCCAGCAGCCCTGGGACAGGCACTGAAGCTTTCTTT. Translating gives CASSPGTGTEAFF.

This clone showed up just a few times. This chain joins TRBV27 and TRBJ2-6; 11 bases agree with TRBD2. V was clipped by 5 bases and J by 1 base; unmatched bases: 7. The CDR3 runs 18 residues. The germline V gene encodes CDR1 MNHEY and CDR2 SMNVEV (reference sequence). Here the CDR3 reads CASSTTSGIASGANVLTF. CDR3 nucleotide sequence: TGTGCCAGCAGTACGACTAGCGGGATAGCGTCTGGGGCCAACGTCCTGACTTTC.

V gene TRBV5-6 combines with J gene TRBJ2-3; tentative D call: TRBD2 (5 bases). This CDR3 is 15 amino acids long. The V and J ends lost 4 bases and 0 bases respectively, with 12 bases between them. The germline V gene has CDR1 SGHDT and CDR2 YYEEEE. In DNA form, the CDR3 reads TGTGCCAGCAGCCCGGAGGTGGGGAGCACAGATACGCAGTATTTT. Translating gives CASSPEVGSTDTQYF.

The chain links TRBV28 to TRBJ2-7, with unresolved D. The V end lost 2 bases, the J end lost 4 bases, and 6 bases lay between the germline ends. This CDR3 comprises 12 residues. Germline values: CDR1 MDHEN, CDR2 SYDVKM. As DNA, the CDR3 is TGTGCCAGCAGTTTAGCGGATTACGAGCAGTACTTC. Protein product: CASSLADYEQYF.

As to this clone: Additional DNA sequences in this sample encode the identical CDR3. The chain is built from TRBV28 and TRBJ2-5, with 9 bases fitting TRBD2. Losses at the gene ends were 3 bases for V and 4 bases for J; bases not matched to a gene: 3. The CDR3 extends over 14 amino acids. CDR1 is MDHEN, CDR2 SYDVKM, per germline. The CDR3 DNA is TGTGCCAGCAGTTTTAGCGGGGGCAGAGAGACCCAGTACTTC. Its translation is CASSFSGGRETQYF.

The chain couples TRBV4-2 to TRBJ2-7; D possibly corresponds to TRBD2 (6 bases). Looked up from germline, CDR1 is LGHNA and CDR2 is YNFKEQ. The CDR3 totals 15 residues. V was shortened by 1 base and J by 1 base, with 11 bases between the two germline ends. The CDR3 loop is CASSQGWDSSYEQYF. The CDR3 DNA reads as TGTGCCAGCAGCCAAGGATGGGACTCGTCCTACGAGCAGTACTTC.

J is TRBJ2-5 and V is TRBV6-1; 10 bases fit TRBD2. V lost 1 base and J lost 5; bases outside the gene matches: 7. The germline V gene has CDR1 MNHNS and CDR2 SASEGT. This CDR3 comprises 16 residues. The CDR3 loop reads CASSEDQRGGYETQYF. As DNA, the CDR3 is TGTGCCAGCAGTGAAGACCAGCGGGGGGGCTATGAGACCCAGTACTTC.

This clone has just one count. The V gene is TRBV15, the J gene TRBJ1-2; D call uncertain. V lost 8 bases to trimming and J lost 0 bases, with 16 bases between them. CDR3 length: 15 amino acids. CDR1 and CDR2 (germline): LNHNV, YYDKDF (reference sequence). The CDR3 is CATRGGPRSNYGYTF. The CDR3 DNA is TGTGCCACCCGAGGAGGACCTCGATCTAACTATGGCTACACCTTC. Full variable domain (rest looked up from reference TRBV15 and TRBJ1-2): DAMVIQNPRYQVTQFGKPVTLSCSQTLNHNVMYWYQQKSSQAPKLLFHYYDKDFNNEADTPDNFQSRRPNTSFCFLDIRSPGLGDTAMYLCATRGGPRSNYGYTFGSGTRLTVV.